The sample holds a few counts of the clone carrying this TCR beta chain. Its specificity is not known. Prepared TCR beta cDNA libraries contained unique molecular identifiers. Each CDR3 protein gets one entry after TCRdb re-called the PCR reads with MiXCR. The sample has approximately 730,000 distinct CDR3 sequences; roughly 50% are singletons. Germline assignment: CDR1 SQVTM and CDR2 ANQGSEA. The CDR3 contains 11 residues. The V end was cut by 6 bases, the J end by 9 bases, with 12 bases between. This sample is drawn from a study of post-analysis software for immune sequencing data. Study summary: The courses of disease that were included comprised relapsing-remitting, secondary progressive and progressive-relapsing multiple sclerosis.

General study points: In patients, TRBV5-6, TRBV5-1 and TRBV20-1 belonged to five TRBV segments found more frequently than in controls.

The receptor comes from a girl between 10 and 17 years old with multiple sclerosis. What was sequenced was blood. The V call is TRBV29-1, the J call TRBJ2-1, with D perhaps being TRBD1 or TRBD2 (5 bases each). CDR3 loop: CSVDRGGEQFF. CDR3 sequence (DNA): TGCAGCGTGGACCGGGGCGGTGAGCAGTTCTTC.